The sequence of this TCR beta chain was determined in a study of T-cell reconstitution after alpha-beta-depleted transplantation in children. Study outcomes and limitations: Where alpha-beta T cells came from about two months after transplant was reportedly several hundred expanded graft clones. Several patients had high TCRbeta diversity at day 60; it came from surviving recipient T cells and thymic progenitors. At one year after transplant, newly produced T cells mostly accounted for T-cell counts and diversity.

This clonotype was observed many times. Its antigen remains unknown. Germline and junction disagree at one end, which may indicate a read error. The CDR3 is 13 amino acids. Germline V gene sequence: CDR1 SGHRS, CDR2 YFSETQ. Unique molecular identifiers tagged the TCRbeta library. TCRdb re-called the PCR reads through MiXCR, storing one row per CDR3 protein. Of 610,000 or so distinct CDR3 sequences listed, 20% to 30% were seen once; the top ten hold about 35%. The source of this sequence is a boy younger than two with Wiskott-Aldrich syndrome, due to receive a stem cell transplant. The chain joins TRBV5-1 to TRBJ2-3; 7 positions match TRBD2. Material: PBMCs, obtained before TCRalphabeta/CD19-depleted stem cell transplant. CDR3 DNA sequence: TGTGCCAGCTCCCGGGAGGGCACAGATACGCAGTATTTT. Encoded protein: CASSREGTDTQYF.